This T cell receptor beta chain was identified in a study of cytomegalovirus exposure and HLA in healthy donors. Use of 60 Vbeta and 13 Jbeta primers characterized the PCR. The method was immunoSEQ multiplex PCR; TCRdb's version includes in-frame clones alone and lacks a portion of them. Of about 150,000 clones in the sample, roughly four fifths were seen once. V dropped 5 bases and J dropped 2 bases, with 16 bases sitting between them. The CDR3 spans 15 residues. CDR1 and CDR2 from the germline V gene are LNHDA and SQIVND (reference sequence). The sequence derives from a female donor in good health and CMV-seropositive. V is TRBV19 and J is TRBJ2-7; the D gene is possibly TRBD1 (6 bases). The sample taken for sequencing was PBMCs. The DNA for the CDR3 is TGTGCCAGTAGTTCATCAGGGACACCTACCTACGAGCAGTACTTC. It specifies CASSSSGTPTYEQYF.